The clone carrying this T cell receptor beta chain was recorded only once. Its antigen remains unidentified. Clones were read by immunoSEQ multiplex PCR, and TCRdb kept only the in-frame ones, dropping some. Of about 86,000 clones in the sample, around 86% were seen once. The data belong to a study of graft-versus-host responses after intestinal transplantation. Study-level information: Recipients underwent multivisceral, liver-intestinal, or isolated intestinal transplants.

Overall study results and limits: In patients with graft-donor T cell macrochimerism, allograft graft-versus-host to host-versus-graft clonal ratios were high. GvH clonotypes were identified within recipient marrow, with a subset emerging first in ileum or blood.

Germline CDR1 reads MGHDK; CDR2 reads SYGVNS. This CDR3 comprises 13 residues. Trimming left V 5 bases short and J 6 bases short, with 12 bases between. The sequence was collected from a human donor who received an intestinal transplant. The chain links TRBV25-1 to TRBJ2-3, with TRBD2 as a possible D gene (5 bases). Sequenced here: unstimulated CD8+ T cells sorted from spleen or lymph node cells, sampled before intestinal transplant. CDR3 residues: CASSLAFSDTQYF. In nucleotides, the CDR3 is TGTGCCAGCAGTTTAGCGTTCAGCGATACGCAGTATTTT.